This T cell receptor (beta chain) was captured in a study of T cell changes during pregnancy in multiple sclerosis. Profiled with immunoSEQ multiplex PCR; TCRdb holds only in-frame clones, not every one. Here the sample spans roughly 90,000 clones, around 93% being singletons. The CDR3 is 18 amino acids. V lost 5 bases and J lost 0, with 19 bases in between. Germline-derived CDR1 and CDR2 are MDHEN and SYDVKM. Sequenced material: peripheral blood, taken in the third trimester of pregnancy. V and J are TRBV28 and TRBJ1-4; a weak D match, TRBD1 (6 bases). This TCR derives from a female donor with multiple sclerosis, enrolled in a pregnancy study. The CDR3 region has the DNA TGTGCCAGCAGTGCTTCAGGGGTCGCTGCTGCAACTAATGAAAAACTGTTTTTT. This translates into CASSASGVAAATNEKLFF.